This T cell receptor beta chain was observed in a study of CD8 T cells in Susac syndrome. This clonotype was found once. With random hexamers, roughly 0.45 to 1 ug RNA was reverse transcribed. One entry per CDR3 protein results from TCRdb running MiXCR on the immunoSEQ multiplex PCR reads. Of 350,000 to 550,000 distinct CDR3 sequences listed, 75% to 90% are singletons. The CDR3 runs to 16 residues. CDR1 is MDHEN and CDR2 is SYDVKM in the germline V gene. V was clipped by 5 bases and J by 1 base, with 17 bases between them. The chain employs TRBV28 and TRBJ1-1, with D possibly being TRBD1 (6 bases). This TCR derives from a human donor with multiple sclerosis. The sequenced material came from CD8+ T cells from PBMCs. The CDR3 reads CASSPPGVVWNTEAFF. CDR3 in DNA: TGTGCCAGCAGTCCCCCAGGGGTGGTATGGAACACTGAAGCTTTCTTT.